These 2 T cell receptor beta chains were sequenced from one sample in a study of beta chain features in type 1 diabetes. Their antigen targets remain unknown. The whole isolated RNA underwent reverse transcription, so sequencing captured expressed TCRB transcripts. Profiling relied on immunoSEQ multiplex PCR, and the TCRdb table lists in-frame clones only, not all of them. The repertoire holds 310,000 or so clones, with approximately 10% as singletons. The study, taken as a whole, reports: Moderate yet significant TCRB CDR3 shortening was seen in Type 1 diabetes patients in all four CD4+ subsets.

The material sequenced was central memory CD4+ T cells from blood. The source of these receptors is a man aged 30 to 39 with type 1 diabetes.

Details on this clone: A read error may account for a junction end that differs from germline. The chain employs TRBV5-4 and TRBJ1-4, with 8 bases lining up with TRBD1. Per germline, CDR1 SGHNT and CDR2 YYREEE (reference sequence). The CDR3 loop spans 14 amino acids. CDR3 DNA: TGCGCCAGCAGCTCCGGACAGGGTGGAGAAAAACTGTTTTTT. Residues: CASSSGQGGEKLFF.

This clone was recorded many times. The J gene is TRBJ2-3, the V gene TRBV4-3, with 10 bases identical to TRBD2. The CDR3 is made up of 17 amino acids. J gave up 3 bases and V 1 base, and 7 bases lay outside the gene matches. The germline V gene encodes CDR1 LGHNA and CDR2 YSLEER. The CDR3 loop is CASSQAPSGGRTDTQYF. CDR3 nucleotides: TGCGCCAGCAGCCAAGCACCTAGCGGGGGTCGGACAGATACGCAGTATTTT.